This T cell receptor beta chain was sequenced for a study of identical twins' blood T cells. This CDR3 spans 11 amino acids. Germline V gene data show CDR1 as LGHNT and CDR2 as FRNRAP. Trimming shortened V by 6 bases and J by 8 bases, and 10 bases separated the two germline ends. A single record per CDR3 protein comes from TCRdb applying MiXCR to the 5' RACE reads. The repertoire has fewer than 450,000 distinct CDR3 sequences, about 28% of them found once; the top ten carry 5.5% to 7%. This clonotype occurred many times. Sequenced sample: PBMCs. J is TRBJ1-2 and V is TRBV12-5; D not resolved. The clonotype comes from a woman between 18 and 50 years old in good health. Here the CDR3 reads CASGPTLGYTF. For the CDR3, the DNA is TGTGCTAGTGGCCCCACTCTGGGCTACACCTTC.